This TCR beta chain appears in the sequencing data of a study of Tregs in tolerant kidney transplant recipients. In regard to this clone: The antigen is unknown.

Recipients received nonmyeloablative bone marrow transplants from related graft donors, with transient mixed chimerism. Unstimulated regulatory T cells (CD4+CD25+CD127-), CD4+CD25- non-regulatory cells, CD4 and CD8 cells were FACS-sorted from thawed PBMCs. Whole-study results and caveats: Activated donor B cell expansion appeared to reveal the most relevant donor-specific TCRbeta repertoire. Nucleotide sequences could not be compared across some patients' samples due to primer changes.

The CDR3 covers 14 residues. Trimming removed 3 bases from V and 5 bases from J, with 13 bases in between. Some clones are missing from TCRdb's copy, which holds only in-frame ones; the method was immunoSEQ multiplex PCR. The data show 65,000 to 85,000 clones, 91% seen once. The chain couples TRBV23-1 to TRBJ2-5, with TRBD1 as a possible D gene (5 bases). TRBV23-1 is filed as an ORF, its function uncertain. The TCR comes from a human patient who received a combined kidney and bone marrow transplant. A share of the T cells may be of graft donor origin. The sequences come from CD4+ T cells from blood (PBMCs), collected 24 months after the transplant. CDR3 residues: CASSHGWTSETQYF. Here the CDR3 DNA reads TGCGCCAGCAGTCATGGGTGGACATCGGAGACCCAGTACTTC.